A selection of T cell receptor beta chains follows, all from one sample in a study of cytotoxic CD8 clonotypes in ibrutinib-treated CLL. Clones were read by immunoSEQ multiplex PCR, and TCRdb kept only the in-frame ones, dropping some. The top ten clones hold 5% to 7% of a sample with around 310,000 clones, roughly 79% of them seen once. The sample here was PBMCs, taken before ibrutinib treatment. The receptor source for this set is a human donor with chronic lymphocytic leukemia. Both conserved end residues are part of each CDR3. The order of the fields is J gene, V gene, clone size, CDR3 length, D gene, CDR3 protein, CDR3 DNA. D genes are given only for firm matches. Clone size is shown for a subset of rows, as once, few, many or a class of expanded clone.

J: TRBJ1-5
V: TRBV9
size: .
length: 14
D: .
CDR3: CASSAAHSNQPQHF
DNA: TGTGCCAGCAGCGCCGCCCATAGCAATCAGCCCCAGCATTTT

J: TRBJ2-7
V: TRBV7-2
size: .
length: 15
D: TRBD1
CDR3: CASSPIGTGTYEQYF
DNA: TGTGCCAGCAGCCCCATTGGGACAGGGACCTACGAGCAGTACTTC

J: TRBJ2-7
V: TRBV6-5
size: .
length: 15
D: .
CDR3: CASNPGVKTTYEQYF
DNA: TGTGCCAGCAACCCCGGGGTGAAAACAACCTACGAGCAGTACTTC

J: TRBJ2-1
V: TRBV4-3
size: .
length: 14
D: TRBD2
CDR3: CASSSGLAYNEQFF
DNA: TGCGCCAGCAGCTCGGGACTAGCCTACAATGAGCAGTTCTTC

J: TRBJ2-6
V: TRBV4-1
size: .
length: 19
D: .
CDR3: CASSQDRVGWSSGANVLTF
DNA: TGCGCCAGCAGCCAAGATAGAGTCGGGTGGAGCTCTGGGGCCAACGTCCTGACTTTC

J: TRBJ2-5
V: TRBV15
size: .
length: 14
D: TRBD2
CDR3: CATSSETSRWGQYF
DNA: TGTGCCACCAGCAGTGAGACTAGCAGGTGGGGCCAGTACTTC

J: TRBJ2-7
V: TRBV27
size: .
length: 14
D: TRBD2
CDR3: CASSQLAESYEQYF
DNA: TGTGCCAGCAGCCAACTAGCGGAGTCCTACGAGCAGTACTTC

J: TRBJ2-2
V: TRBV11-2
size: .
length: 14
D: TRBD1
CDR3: CASITDRHTGELFF
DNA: TGTGCCAGCATCACGGACAGGCACACCGGGGAGCTGTTTTTT

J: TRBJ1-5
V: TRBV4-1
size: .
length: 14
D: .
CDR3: CASSEGAGNQPQHF
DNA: TGCGCCAGCAGCGAAGGGGCAGGGAATCAGCCCCAGCATTTT

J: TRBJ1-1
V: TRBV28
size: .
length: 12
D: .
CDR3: CASSRMNTEAFF
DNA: TGTGCCAGCAGTCGCATGAACACTGAAGCTTTCTTT

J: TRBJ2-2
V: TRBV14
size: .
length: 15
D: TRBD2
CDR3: CASSPIAGVGGELFF
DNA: TGTGCCAGCAGCCCCATAGCGGGAGTGGGCGGGGAGCTGTTTTTT

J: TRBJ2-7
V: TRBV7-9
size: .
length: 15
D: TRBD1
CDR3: CASSSPGQGTYEQYF
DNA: TGTGCCAGCAGCTCCCCGGGACAGGGGACTTACGAGCAGTACTTC

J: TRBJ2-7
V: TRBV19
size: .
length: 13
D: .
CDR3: CASSLRASYEQYF
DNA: TGTGCCAGTAGTCTGCGGGCCTCCTACGAGCAGTACTTC

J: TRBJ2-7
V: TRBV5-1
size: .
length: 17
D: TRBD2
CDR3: CASSYMSGGPNRPEQYF
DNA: TGCGCCAGCAGCTACATGTCGGGAGGGCCGAACAGGCCCGAGCAGTACTTC

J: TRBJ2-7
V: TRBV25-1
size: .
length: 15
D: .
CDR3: CASSELGDTHWEQYF
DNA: TGTGCCAGCAGTGAATTAGGGGACACCCACTGGGAGCAGTACTTC

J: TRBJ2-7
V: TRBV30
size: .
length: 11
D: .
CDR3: CAWDGGYEQYF
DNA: TGTGCCTGGGACGGAGGCTACGAGCAGTACTTC

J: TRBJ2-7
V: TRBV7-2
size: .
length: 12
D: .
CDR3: CASSFGWYEQYF
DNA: TGTGCCAGCAGCTTCGGTTGGTACGAGCAGTACTTC

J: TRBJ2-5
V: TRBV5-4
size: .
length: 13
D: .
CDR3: CASSSQREETQYF
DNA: TGTGCCAGCAGCTCCCAGCGCGAGGAGACCCAGTACTTC

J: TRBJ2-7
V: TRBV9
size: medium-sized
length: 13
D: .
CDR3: CASSGTSSYEQYF
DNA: TGTGCCAGCAGCGGGACGTCCAGCTACGAGCAGTACTTC

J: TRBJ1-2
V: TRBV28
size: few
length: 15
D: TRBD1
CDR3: CASSPAGQGAYGYTF
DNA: TGTGCCAGCAGTCCCGCGGGACAGGGGGCTTATGGCTACACCTTC

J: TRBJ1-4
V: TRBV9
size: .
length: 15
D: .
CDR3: CASSTRGGTNEKLFF
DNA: TGTGCCAGCAGTACCCGGGGGGGAACTAATGAAAAACTGTTTTTT

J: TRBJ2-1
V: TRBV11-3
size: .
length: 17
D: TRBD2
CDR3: CASSLSPSGRGYNEQFF
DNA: TGTGCCAGCAGCTTATCACCTAGCGGGAGGGGCTACAATGAGCAGTTCTTC

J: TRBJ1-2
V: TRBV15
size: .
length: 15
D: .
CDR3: CATSRATGTGGSYTF
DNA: TGTGCCACCAGCAGAGCCACCGGGACGGGGGGATCCTACACCTTC

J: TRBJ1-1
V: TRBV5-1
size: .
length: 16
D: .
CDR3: CASSLGFRGMNTEAFF
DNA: TGCGCCAGCAGCTTGGGTTTTAGGGGAATGAACACTGAAGCTTTCTTT

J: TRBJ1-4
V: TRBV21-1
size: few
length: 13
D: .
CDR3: CASSVTGLGELFF
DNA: TGTGCCAGCAGCGTAACAGGTCTTGGGGAACTGTTTTTT

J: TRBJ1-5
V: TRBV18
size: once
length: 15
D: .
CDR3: CASSPLPQGNQPQHF
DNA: TGTGCCAGCTCACCACTCCCACAGGGCAATCAGCCCCAGCATTTT

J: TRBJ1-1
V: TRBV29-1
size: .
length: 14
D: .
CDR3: CSVATGTVNTEAFF
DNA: TGCAGCGTCGCTACCGGGACGGTGAACACTGAAGCTTTCTTT

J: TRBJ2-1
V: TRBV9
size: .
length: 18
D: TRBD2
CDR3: CASSVGGFSGSSYNEQFF
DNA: TGTGCCAGCAGCGTAGGAGGGTTTAGCGGGAGCTCCTACAATGAGCAGTTCTTC